The clone carrying this T cell receptor beta chain was recorded at least ten times. Antigen specificity is unknown. The data are from a study of HIV-infected children after antiretroviral therapy interruption. As for the study in general: Weeks 0, 48 and 150 were sampled under continuous treatment.

Treatment given: PENTA 11 planned treatment interruption arm or continuous ART arm. Sorting from thawed PBMCs isolated naive CD4+ CD45RA+ CD45RO- T cells. The TCR library was built from RNA with a 3' RACE protocol and unique molecular identifiers. TCRdb reprocessed the 3' RACE reads with MiXCR, giving one entry per CDR3 protein. Of around 50,000 distinct CDR3 sequences in the sample, 4.3% were seen once. Study outcomes and limitations: The Gini coefficient of naive CD4+ repertoires rose, returning to baseline by 3 years. Naive CD4+ CDR3 sharing between time points fell after interruption began.

Sample: CD45RA+ CD4+ T cells from PBMCs, pooled from several time points, taken from a donor given antiretroviral therapy, either interrupted or continuous. The subset: naive CD4+ CD45RA+ CD45RO- T cells. This TCR came from a pool of human donors with HIV.

The chain's CDR3 is CATSSPPPWGTQYF. The CDR3 DNA reads TGTGCCACCAGCAGTCCGCCCCCTTGGGGTACGCAGTATTTT. The chain couples TRBV15 to TRBJ2-3; no firm D call. The CDR3 runs to 14 residues. V lost 3 bases to trimming and J lost 8 bases, with 15 bases between them. Germline CDR1 and CDR2: LNHNV and YYDKDF (reference sequence).